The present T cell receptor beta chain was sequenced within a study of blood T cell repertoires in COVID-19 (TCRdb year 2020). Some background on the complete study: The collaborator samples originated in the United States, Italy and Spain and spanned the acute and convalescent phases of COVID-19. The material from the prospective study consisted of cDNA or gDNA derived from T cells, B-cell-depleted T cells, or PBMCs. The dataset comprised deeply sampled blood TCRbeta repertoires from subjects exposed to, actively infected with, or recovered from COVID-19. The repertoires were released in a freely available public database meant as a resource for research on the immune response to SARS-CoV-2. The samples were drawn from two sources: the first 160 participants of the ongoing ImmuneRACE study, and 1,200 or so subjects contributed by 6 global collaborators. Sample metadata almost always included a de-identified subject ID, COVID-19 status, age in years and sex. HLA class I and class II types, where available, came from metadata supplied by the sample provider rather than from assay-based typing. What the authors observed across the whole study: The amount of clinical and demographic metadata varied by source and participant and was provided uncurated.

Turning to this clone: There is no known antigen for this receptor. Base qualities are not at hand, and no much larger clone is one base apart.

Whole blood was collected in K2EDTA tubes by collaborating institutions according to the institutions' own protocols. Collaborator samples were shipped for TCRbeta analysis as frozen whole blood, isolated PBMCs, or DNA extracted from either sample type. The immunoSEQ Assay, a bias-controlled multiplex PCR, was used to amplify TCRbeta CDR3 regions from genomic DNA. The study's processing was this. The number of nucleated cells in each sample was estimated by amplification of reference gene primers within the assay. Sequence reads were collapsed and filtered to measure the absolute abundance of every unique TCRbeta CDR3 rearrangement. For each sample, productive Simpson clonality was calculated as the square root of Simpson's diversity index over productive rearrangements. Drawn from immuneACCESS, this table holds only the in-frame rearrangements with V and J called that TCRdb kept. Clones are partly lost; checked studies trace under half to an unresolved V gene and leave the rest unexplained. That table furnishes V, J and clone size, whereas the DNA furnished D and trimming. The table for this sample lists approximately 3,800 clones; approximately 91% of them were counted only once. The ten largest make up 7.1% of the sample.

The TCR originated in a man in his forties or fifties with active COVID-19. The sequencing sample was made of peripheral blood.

In nucleotide form, the sequence is TGTGCCAGCAGTTACGGCCCTAGCGGGAGTAGAGAGCAGTACTTC. Its protein is CASSYGPSGSREQYF. Recombination linked TRBV6-5 to TRBJ2-7, with 10 bases aligning to TRBD2. The cysteine opens and the phenylalanine closes a CDR3 of 15 amino acids. Just the 45-base CDR3 DNA is kept, in frame starting at base 1. As encoded in the germline V gene, CDR1 is MNHEY while CDR2 is SVGAGI. V and J are trimmed by 2 bases and 7 bases, and the gene matches miss 8 bases of the junction.